The rows below give T cell receptor beta chains drawn from one sample of a study of CD8 T cells in Susac syndrome. MiXCR, run by TCRdb on the immunoSEQ multiplex PCR reads, gives a single entry per CDR3 protein. The repertoire holds around 180,000 distinct CDR3 sequences, with 80% to 95% as singletons. Specimen: CD4+ T cells from PBMCs. These receptors originate from a human donor with multiple sclerosis. Each CDR3 is given with its conserved first and last residue. The order of the fields is J gene, V gene, CDR3 protein.

TRBJ1-4	TRBV2	CASTQQGPGEKLFF
TRBJ2-3	TRBV6-5	CASSSRISTDTQYF
TRBJ1-6	TRBV5-1	CASSLEGQGNSPLHF
TRBJ2-5	TRBV10-3	CATTRGGEETQYF
TRBJ2-6	TRBV7-2	CASSFQPFSGANVLTF
TRBJ1-2	TRBV27	CASSLSQGGNGYTF
TRBJ1-2	TRBV30	CAWNPQHVSNYGYTF
TRBJ1-4	TRBV12-3/TRBV12-4	CASSFGTGNEKLFF
TRBJ2-1	TRBV20-1	CSARRVGSQFF
TRBJ2-7	TRBV6-6	CASTWGQAGEQYF
TRBJ2-1	TRBV28	CASSSYPRLVSEQFF
TRBJ2-5	TRBV7-2	CASSLDGGLETQYF
TRBJ1-1	TRBV3-1	CASSQLDRATEAFF
TRBJ2-2	TRBV7-8	CASSSRQGGNTGELFF
TRBJ1-2	TRBV6-2/TRBV6-3	CASSQTGMDGYTF
TRBJ1-2	TRBV27	CASSQGGPRYGYTF